This passage covers 25 T cell receptor beta chains from one sample sequenced in a study of control samples from healthy donors and cancer patients. Sequenced by immunoSEQ multiplex PCR; TCRdb stores in-frame clones only, minus some. The sample lists approximately 190,000 clones, approximately 91% seen once, with 1.5% to 2% in the top ten. The sample consisted of blood. The origin of the receptors is a man younger than 40 in good health.

This clone was observed a few times. This chain uses TRBV6-5 with TRBJ1-1; D is unresolved. In germline, CDR1 is MNHEY, CDR2 SVGAGI. The CDR3 is 13 amino acids. V was trimmed by 1 base and J by 1 base, leaving 4 bases between them. The CDR3 coding sequence is TGTGCCAGCAGTTACTGGGGGAACACTGAAGCTTTCTTT. It specifies CASSYWGNTEAFF.

The chain recombines TRBV3-1 (or the pseudogene TRBV3-2) with TRBJ2-3; possibly TRBD1 for D (7 bases). The ends were cut back, 1 base at V and 5 bases at J, with 16 bases in the middle. Germline V CDR1 and CDR2: LGHDT, YNNKEL (reference sequence). This CDR3 has 16 residues. DNA for the CDR3: TGTGCCAGCAGCCAAGGTGGAGGGGGCGCGGAAGATACGCAGTATTTT. Protein sequence: CASSQGGGGAEDTQYF.

The V gene is TRBV29-1, the J gene TRBJ1-1; D gene uncertain. This CDR3 is 13 amino acids long. The V gene lost 6 bases and the J gene lost 0 bases, with 11 bases spanning the gap. Germline CDR1 reads SQVTM; CDR2 reads ANQGSEA. The CDR3 here is CSVVGRMNTEAFF. Here the CDR3 DNA reads TGCAGCGTCGTAGGGCGGATGAACACTGAAGCTTTCTTT.

This clone has a single count. This rearrangement joins TRBV6-5 to TRBJ2-1; perhaps D is TRBD1 or TRBD2 (6 bases each). Germline V gene data show CDR1 as MNHEY and CDR2 as SVGAGI. This CDR3 is built from 15 residues. V lost 2 bases, J lost 6 bases, and 14 bases lay in between. This CDR3 reads CASSYGGGWGNEQFF. CDR3 in DNA: TGTGCCAGCAGTTACGGAGGGGGTTGGGGCAATGAGCAGTTCTTC.

The chain employs TRBV5-1 and TRBJ1-3, with TRBD1 matching 7 bases. Germline V gene data show CDR1 as SGHRS and CDR2 as YFSETQ. V gave up 4 bases and J gave up 6 bases; unmatched junction bases: 7. CDR3 length equals 14 residues. CDR3 bases: TGCGCCAGCAGCACGGGACAGCGTGAAAACACCATATATTTT. This codes for CASSTGQRENTIYF. The full variable domain, completed using reference TRBV5-1 and TRBJ1-3, is KAGVTQTPRYLIKTRGQQVTLSCSPISGHRSVSWYQQTPGQGLQFLFEYFSETQRNKGNFPGRFSGRQFSNSRSEMNVSTLELGDSALYLCASSTGQRENTIYFGEGSWLTVV.

The V gene is TRBV11-2, the J gene TRBJ1-4, with D maybe TRBD1 (5 bases). There are 18 residues in the CDR3. The V end was cut by 1 base, the J end by 2 bases, with 17 bases between. Germline lookup yields CDR1 SGHAT and CDR2 FQNNGV. The CDR3 region is CASSLGIARGVTNEKLFF. Here the CDR3 DNA reads TGTGCCAGCAGCTTAGGTATCGCGAGAGGGGTTACTAATGAAAAACTGTTTTTT. Full variable domain (rest looked up from reference TRBV11-2 and TRBJ1-4): EAGVAQSPRYKIIEKRQSVAFWCNPISGHATLYWYQQILGQGPKLLIQFQNNGVVDDSQLPKDRFSAERLKGVDSTLKIQPAKLEDSAVYLCASSLGIARGVTNEKLFFGSGTQLSVL.

This rearrangement joins TRBV5-1 to TRBJ1-3; TRBD1 might be the D (6 bases). Germline V gene lookup returns CDR1 SGHRS and CDR2 YFSETQ. CDR3 size: 16 residues. V lost 3 bases and J 0 bases, leaving 13 bases between the germline ends. CDR3: CASSSGHTTSGNTIYF. The CDR3 nucleotides read TGCGCCAGCAGCTCGGGACACACGACCTCTGGAAACACCATATATTTT. The complete variable domain, with remaining parts taken from reference TRBV5-1 and TRBJ1-3, reads KAGVTQTPRYLIKTRGQQVTLSCSPISGHRSVSWYQQTPGQGLQFLFEYFSETQRNKGNFPGRFSGRQFSNSRSEMNVSTLELGDSALYLCASSSGHTTSGNTIYFGEGSWLTVV.

The chain has TRBV19 and TRBJ2-3, with 8 bases identical to TRBD2. Germline V gene data show CDR1 as LNHDA and CDR2 as SQIVND (reference sequence). The junction had 15 bases not matched to a gene; V was cut back by 4 bases and J by 0 bases. This CDR3 is built from 19 residues. Here the CDR3 DNA reads TGTGCCAGTAGTAGGGCGGGGGCTAGCGGGTCCTCTAGCACAGATACGCAGTATTTT. This codes for CASSRAGASGSSSTDTQYF.

The rearrangement joins TRBV5-1 to TRBJ2-1; TRBD1 matches 7 bases. The germline V gene has CDR1 SGHRS and CDR2 YFSETQ. V dropped 1 base and J dropped 5; count of bases not matched to a gene: 3. The CDR3 is 14 amino acids. The CDR3 sequence: CASSLTTGNNEQFF. Written as DNA, the CDR3 is TGCGCCAGCAGCTTGACGACAGGGAACAATGAGCAGTTCTTC.

The genes are TRBV28 and TRBJ1-2; D not resolved. Trimming left V 7 bases short and J 8 bases short, with 14 bases between. CDR1 is MDHEN, CDR2 SYDVKM, per germline. The CDR3 covers 12 residues. CDR3 DNA sequence: TGTGCCAGCATTTCCCGAGCTACCGGCTACACCTTC. The encoded protein is CASISRATGYTF.

The chain links TRBV27 to TRBJ2-2; no clear D gene. CDR1 is MNHEY and CDR2 is SMNVEV in the germline V gene (reference sequence). Trimming took 1 base from V and 9 from J, leaving 6 bases between them. The CDR3 runs to 12 residues. The CDR3 sequence is CASSLLGRELFF. CDR3 nucleotide sequence: TGTGCCAGCAGTTTATTGGGCCGGGAGCTGTTTTTT.

This clone was recorded once. The J gene is TRBJ1-4, the V gene TRBV3-1 (or the pseudogene TRBV3-2), with D possibly being TRBD1 (5 bases). Trimming shortened V by 4 bases and J by 7 bases, and 25 bases separated the two germline ends. This CDR3 has 18 residues. CDR1 is LGHDT and CDR2 is YNNKEL in the germline V gene (reference sequence). Here the CDR3 reads CASSPQSQAGLGGEKLFF. Written as DNA, the CDR3 is TGTGCCAGCAGCCCCCAATCCCAGGCAGGGTTGGGGGGTGAAAAACTGTTTTTT.

The chain links TRBV7-9 to TRBJ1-2; possible D gene TRBD1, 6 bases. CDR3 length: 13 residues. Germline lookup yields CDR1 SEHNR and CDR2 FQNEAQ (reference sequence). Trimming stripped 7 bases from V and 8 bases from J, with 17 bases between. In DNA form, the CDR3 reads TGTGCCAGCACCTCAACAGGGCCTCGGGGCTACACCTTC. Its protein is CASTSTGPRGYTF.

The chain employs TRBV30 and TRBJ2-6; possible D gene TRBD2, 5 bases. V lost 2 bases to trimming and J lost 4 bases, with 12 bases between them. Germline CDR1 is GTSNPN and CDR2 is SVGIG (reference sequence). The CDR3 length is 15 residues. The CDR3 coding sequence is TGTGCCTGGAGTTCGTACGGGGTCGGGGCCAACGTCCTGACTTTC. Protein: CAWSSYGVGANVLTF.

V gene TRBV5-1 combines with J gene TRBJ2-7; unclear D gene. The germline V gene has CDR1 SGHRS and CDR2 YFSETQ. Trimming took off 5 bases at V and 0 bases at J, with 15 bases between the two ends. The CDR3 extends over 15 amino acids. CDR3 sequence reads: CASSTTPASSYEQYF. Written as DNA, the CDR3 is TGCGCCAGCAGTACTACTCCCGCCAGCTCCTACGAGCAGTACTTC.

J is TRBJ2-3 and V is TRBV9; TRBD2 might be the D (6 bases). V lost 4 bases, J lost 2 bases, and 14 bases lay in between. There are 15 residues in the CDR3. Germline V lookup: CDR1 SGDLS, CDR2 YYNGEE. CDR3: CASSLQGGTTDTQYF. Written as DNA, the CDR3 is TGTGCCAGCAGCCTTCAGGGAGGCACCACAGATACGCAGTATTTT.

The chain uses TRBV7-9 and TRBJ2-3, with a weak D call TRBD2 (5 bases). This CDR3 contains 14 residues. Trimming took off 5 bases at V and 5 bases at J, with 14 bases between the two ends. The germline CDR1 and CDR2 sequences are SEHNR and FQNEAQ (reference sequence). CDR3 coding DNA: TGTGCCAGCAGCCCAGTCCGAGGGCTAGATACGCAGTATTTT. It yields the protein CASSPVRGLDTQYF.

The sample holds one count of this clone. The rearrangement uses TRBV5-5 and TRBJ2-3; TRBD2 aligns across 11 bases. The CDR3 is 16 residues long. The trim removed 4 bases at V and 2 bases at J, leaving 6 bases unmatched. Per the germline V gene, CDR1 is SGHKS and CDR2 is YYEKEE (reference sequence). The CDR3 nucleotides are TGTGCCAGCAGCACGTATAGCGGGGGGGTCACAGATACGCAGTATTTT. It codes for CASSTYSGGVTDTQYF.

The chain combines TRBV6-1 with TRBJ2-4; the D gene is possibly TRBD2 (6 bases). Trimming shortened V by 1 base and J by 0 bases, and 10 bases separated the two germline ends. From germline, CDR1 is MNHNS and CDR2 SASEGT. The CDR3 is 16 residues long. CDR3 nucleotides: TGTGCCAGCAGTGAAGGATGGGGGGTAGCCAAAAACATTCAGTACTTC. Encoded protein: CASSEGWGVAKNIQYF.

The chain has TRBV28 and TRBJ2-2; D is undetermined. Trimming cost V 2 bases and J 0 bases, with 7 bases left between them. CDR3 size: 15 residues. Germline CDR1 and CDR2: MDHEN and SYDVKM. The CDR3 DNA reads as TGTGCCAGCAGTTTAGAGGCCCCGAACACCGGGGAGCTGTTTTTT. Protein: CASSLEAPNTGELFF.

V usage is TRBV19 and J usage is TRBJ2-1, with 8 positions matching TRBD2. The CDR3 sequence is 15 residues long. V was pared by 6 bases and J by 4 bases, with 8 bases of the junction left unmatched. The germline CDR1 and CDR2 sequences are LNHDA and SQIVND (reference sequence). CDR3 region: CASSEWRGAYNEQFF. CDR3 bases: TGTGCCAGTAGCGAGTGGCGGGGGGCATACAATGAGCAGTTCTTC.

As regards this clone: An end of the junction differs from the germline gene, which may be a read error. In the same sample, other DNA sequences code for this CDR3. This chain connects TRBV11-2 to TRBJ2-7; D remains ambiguous. Looked up from germline, CDR1 is SGHAT and CDR2 is FQNNGV. The CDR3 has 14 residues. CDR3 sequence: CASSLVSRLYEQYF. The CDR3, as DNA: TGTGCTAGCAGCTTAGTGTCACGGTTGTACGAGCAGTACTTC.

The V call is TRBV2, the J call TRBJ1-4; D gene unclear. The germline V and J ends were trimmed by 0 bases and 8 bases, with 7 bases remaining between them. The CDR3 length is 13 residues. Germline CDR1 reads SNHLY; CDR2 reads FYNNEI. The CDR3 DNA reads TGTGCCAGCAGTGAAGCCCGTTGGGAAAAACTGTTTTTT. Encoded protein: CASSEARWEKLFF.

The chain recombines TRBV19 with TRBJ1-2; the D gene is possibly TRBD1 (6 bases). CDR1 and CDR2 from the germline V gene are LNHDA and SQIVND (reference sequence). This CDR3 has 15 amino acids. Trimming removed 4 bases from V and 0 bases from J, with 12 bases in between. For the CDR3, the DNA is TGTGCCAGTAGTACCCCCCGGACAGCTAACTATGGCTACACCTTC. Amino acid sequence: CASSTPRTANYGYTF.

The chain has TRBV7-9 and TRBJ1-6, with D possibly matching TRBD1 (5 bases). The CDR3 covers 14 residues. V lost 5 bases and J 10 bases, leaving 15 bases between the germline ends. Germline CDR1 is SEHNR and CDR2 is FQNEAQ (reference sequence). CDR3 DNA sequence: TGTGCCAGCAGCCTTACGGGGGACTTATCACCCCTCCACTTT. Translated, it gives CASSLTGDLSPLHF.